Listed below are T cell receptor beta chains from one sample, sequenced in a study of control samples from healthy donors and cancer patients. Libraries were prepared by immunoSEQ multiplex PCR; TCRdb keeps only in-frame clonotypes and omits some of them. The table shows about 89,000 clones, with 86% occurring only once. The specimen sequenced was blood. The receptors stem from a man aged 25 to 40 in good health. CDR3s include the opening cysteine and the closing phenylalanine or tryptophan.

j_call,v_call,cdr3_aa
TRBJ2-5,TRBV7-6,CASSLARWETQYF
TRBJ2-3,TRBV5-1,CASSPSGQGSQYF
TRBJ1-1,TRBV7-3,CASRRTVNTEAFF
TRBJ1-1,TRBV12-3/TRBV12-4,CASSIRQNTEAFF
TRBJ1-4,TRBV24-1,CATSDRAPNEKLFF
TRBJ2-7,TRBV5-8,CASSPGSYEQYF
TRBJ1-5,TRBV12-5,CASGSIEGPGRGNQPQHF
TRBJ2-5,TRBV27,CASSTRGVGETQYF
TRBJ1-2,TRBV21-1,CASSKEGGGGSGCYGYTF
TRBJ2-5,TRBV9,CASSPAGGMWETQYF
TRBJ1-4,TRBV19,CASRRTGVLEKLFF
TRBJ1-1,TRBV6-5,CASSPRQGASGEAFF
TRBJ2-2,TRBV7-2,CASSPLAGGPEGELFF
TRBJ2-3,TRBV6-5,CASAQLPDTQYF
TRBJ1-4,TRBV24-1,CATSDTDRGREKLFF
TRBJ2-3,TRBV18,CASSPSEGSVDTQYF
TRBJ2-3,TRBV6-1,CASSEYDRGGTDTQYF
TRBJ1-4,TRBV2,CASSEALGGAYEKLFF
TRBJ2-1,TRBV7-9,CASSLTTGGSYNEQFF
TRBJ1-1,TRBV7-3,CASSKTGGSTEAFF